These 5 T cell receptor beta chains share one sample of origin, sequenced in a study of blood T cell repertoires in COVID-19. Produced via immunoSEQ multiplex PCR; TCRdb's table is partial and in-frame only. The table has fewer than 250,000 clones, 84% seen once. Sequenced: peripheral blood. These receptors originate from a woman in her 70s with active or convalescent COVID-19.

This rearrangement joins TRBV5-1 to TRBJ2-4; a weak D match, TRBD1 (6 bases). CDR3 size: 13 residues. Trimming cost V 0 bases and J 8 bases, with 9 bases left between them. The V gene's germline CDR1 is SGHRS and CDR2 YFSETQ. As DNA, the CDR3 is TGCGCCAGCAGCTTGGCCCAGGGGTACATTCAGTACTTC. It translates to CASSLAQGYIQYF.

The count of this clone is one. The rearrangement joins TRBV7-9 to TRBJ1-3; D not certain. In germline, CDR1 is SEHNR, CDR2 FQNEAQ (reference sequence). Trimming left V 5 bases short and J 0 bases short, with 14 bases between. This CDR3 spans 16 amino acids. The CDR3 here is CASSEWGGHSGNTIYF. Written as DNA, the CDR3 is TGTGCCAGCAGCGAATGGGGAGGCCACTCTGGAAACACCATATATTTT.

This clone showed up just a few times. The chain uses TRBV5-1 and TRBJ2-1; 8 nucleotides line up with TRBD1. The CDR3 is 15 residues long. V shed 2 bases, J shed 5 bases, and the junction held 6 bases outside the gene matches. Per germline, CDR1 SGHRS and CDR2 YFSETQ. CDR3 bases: TGCGCCAGCAGCTTATACGGGACAGGAGACAATGAGCAGTTCTTC. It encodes CASSLYGTGDNEQFF.

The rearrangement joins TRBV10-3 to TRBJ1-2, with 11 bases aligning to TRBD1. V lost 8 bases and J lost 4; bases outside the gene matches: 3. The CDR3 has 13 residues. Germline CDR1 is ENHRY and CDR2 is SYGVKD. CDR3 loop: CAIRDRGFYGYTF. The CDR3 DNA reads TGTGCCATCCGGGACAGGGGGTTCTATGGCTACACCTTC.

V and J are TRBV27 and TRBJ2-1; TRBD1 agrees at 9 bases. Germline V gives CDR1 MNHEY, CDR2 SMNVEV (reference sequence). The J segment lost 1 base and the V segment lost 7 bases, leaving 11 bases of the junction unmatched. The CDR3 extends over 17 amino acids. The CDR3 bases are TGTGCCAGCAATAGGATACAGGGGGCGCGGTCCTACAATGAGCAGTTCTTC. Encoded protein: CASNRIQGARSYNEQFF.